The entry that follows covers one TCR beta chain sequence. The assay was immunoSEQ multiplex PCR, and TCRdb's table has in-frame clones only and misses some. The profile shows 45,000 to 65,000 clones, roughly nine tenths of them singletons. These data come from a study of blood T cell repertoires in COVID-19. Study-level information: Acute and convalescent COVID-19 specimens originated in the United States, Italy and Spain. Sources were T cells, B-cell-depleted T cells, or PBMCs; the material itself was cDNA or gDNA.

Germline V gene sequence: CDR1 SGDLS, CDR2 YYNGEE. Trimming left V 2 bases short and J 3 bases short, with 14 bases between. The CDR3 length is 15 residues. The chain links TRBV9 to TRBJ1-1, with D tentatively TRBD1 (5 bases). The sequenced material came from peripheral blood. The TCR comes from an older man with active or convalescent COVID-19. CDR3 DNA: TGTGCCAGCAGCGTTTCGACAGCGGGGGACACTGAAGCTTTCTTT. Translation gives CASSVSTAGDTEAFF.